The clone carrying this TCR beta chain appeared once. What it recognizes is unknown. This sample stems from a study of OX40 agonist ivuxolimab in advanced cancers. Study as a whole: The treatment was a fully human IgG2 OX40 agonist, ivuxolimab. Prior checkpoint blockade (anti-PD-1, anti-PD-L1 or anti-CTLA-4) was permitted; approximately 41% had it.

Overall study results and limits: The authors also found low normalized T-cell clonal expansion in some nonresponders.

CDR1 is SGHAT and CDR2 is FQNNGV in the germline V gene. This CDR3 has 12 residues. The ends were cut back, 5 bases at V and 7 bases at J, with 12 bases in the middle. The protocol was immunoSEQ multiplex PCR, while the TCRdb copy is restricted to in-frame clones and leaves out a portion. The repertoire holds around 69,000 clones, with roughly 87% as singletons. The chain links TRBV11-2 to TRBJ2-7; D call uncertain. Sequenced here: CD4+ or CD8+ T cells sorted from blood, sampled in a trial of the OX40 agonist ivuxolimab. The receptor was derived from an adult with an advanced solid tumor such as melanoma, head and neck, liver or kidney cancer. The CDR3: CASSPRLSEQYF. The CDR3 DNA is TGTGCCAGCAGCCCCCGACTCTCGGAGCAGTACTTC.